This T cell receptor beta chain is drawn from a study of CD8 T cells in ankylosing spondylitis. This clonotype was found a few times. Its antigen is not known. Quantitative molecular-barcoded 5'-RACE generated the TCR beta libraries. TCRdb redid the calling of the 5' RACE reads with MiXCR, one entry per CDR3 protein. In the table there are fewer than 550,000 distinct CDR3 sequences, about 5.4% of which are singletons. Points from the study as a whole: Researchers reportedly found disease-linked clones significantly enriched in matched ankylosing spondylitis synovial fluid. Ankylosing spondylitis blood appeared to be characterized by a TCR beta motif of under 10 highly homologous variants.

CDR1 and CDR2 (germline): MDHEN, SYDVKM. V was clipped by 9 bases and J by 2 bases, with 8 bases between them. The length of the CDR3 is 11 residues. Source material: blood, either unsorted or a sorted T cell fraction (not recorded which). The TCR was taken from a male donor with ankylosing spondylitis. The chain combines TRBV28 with TRBJ2-7; D gene uncertain. This chain's CDR3 is CASGQAYEQYF. In DNA, the CDR3 is TGTGCCAGTGGGCAGGCCTACGAGCAGTACTTC.